Shown below are 12 T cell receptor beta chains from a single sample sequenced in a study of CD8+CD57+ T cells in acquired aplastic anemia. Sequenced patients had shown CD8+CD57+ cell expansion by flow cytometry. Investigators profiled TCR beta VDJ and CDR3 from genomic DNA template. MiXCR, run by TCRdb on the reads, gives a single entry per CDR3 protein. In the table there are about 470,000 distinct CDR3 sequences, around 33% of which are singletons. Material for sequencing was sorted CD4+, CD8+, or CD8+CD57+ T cells (not recorded which) from PBMCs. Source of these receptors: a human donor with aplastic anemia.

This clonotype was seen only a few times. The chain is built from TRBV6-6 and TRBJ1-3; D gene uncertain. V shed 0 bases and J shed 4 bases, with 4 bases lying between them. From germline, CDR1 is MNHNY and CDR2 SVGAGI (reference sequence). This CDR3 region has 13 residues. CDR3: CASSYSPGNTIYF. The DNA for the CDR3 is TGTGCCAGCAGTTACTCACCCGGAAACACCATATATTTT.

The chain employs TRBV7-6 and TRBJ2-7; possibly TRBD1 for D (7 bases). Trimming took off 9 bases at V and 0 bases at J, with 15 bases between the two ends. The CDR3 has 14 amino acids. CDR1 is SGHVS, CDR2 FNYEAQ, per germline. The CDR3 loop reads CARAPGDSSYEQYF. The CDR3 bases are TGTGCCAGGGCTCCGGGGGACAGCTCCTACGAGCAGTACTTC.

V usage is TRBV20-1 and J usage is TRBJ2-3; 10 bases match TRBD2. The germline gives CDR1 DFQATT, CDR2 SNEGSKA (reference sequence). J lost 6 bases, V lost 3 bases, and 12 bases had no gene match. The CDR3 runs to 16 residues. As DNA, the CDR3 is TGCAGTGCTAGCCGAGCGGGGGGGCGTTTGACGGATACGCAGTATTTT. The encoded protein is CSASRAGGRLTDTQYF.

To note about this clonotype: A much more abundant neighbour one base away suggests this may be a read error. The J gene is TRBJ2-2, the V gene TRBV7-9; D uncertain. Germline V gene lookup returns CDR1 SEHNR and CDR2 FQNEAQ (reference sequence). This CDR3 comprises 14 residues. V lost 1 base and J 1 base, leaving 4 bases between the germline ends. Here the CDR3 reads CASSLVRNTGELFF. The CDR3 DNA follows: TGTGCCAGCAGCTTAGTCAGGAACACCGGGGAGCTGTTTTTT.

This sequence joins TRBV4-1 and TRBJ1-2; D perhaps matches TRBD1 (6 bases). The ends were cut back, 0 bases at V and 2 bases at J, with 19 bases in the middle. This CDR3 contains 18 residues. The V gene's germline CDR1 is MGHRA and CDR2 YSYEKL. CDR3 sequence: CASSQESDAGRGNYGYTF. DNA of the CDR3: TGCGCCAGCAGCCAAGAATCTGATGCGGGGAGGGGGAACTATGGCTACACCTTC.

In its sample, this clonotype was seen a few times. The rearrangement links TRBV6-5 to TRBJ1-1; perhaps TRBD1 as D (6 bases). Per the germline V gene, CDR1 is MNHEY and CDR2 is SVGAGI. The CDR3 loop spans 15 amino acids. V lost 1 base and J 1 base, leaving 10 bases between the germline ends. The CDR3 DNA reads TGTGCCAGCAGTTACTTCCAGGGGAAGAACACTGAAGCTTTCTTT. It encodes CASSYFQGKNTEAFF.

The V and J genes are TRBV28 and TRBJ2-7; D may correspond to TRBD1 or TRBD2 (5 bases each). Germline lookup yields CDR1 MDHEN and CDR2 SYDVKM. Trimming shortened V by 10 bases and J by 2 bases, and 15 bases separated the two germline ends. The CDR3 covers 13 residues. CDR3 coding DNA: TGTGCCACCTGCGTTGGGGGTGCCTACGAGCAGTACTTC. It codes for CATCVGGAYEQYF.

The chain links TRBV6-6 to TRBJ2-7; D may be TRBD1 (6 bases). Germline V gene sequence: CDR1 MNHNY, CDR2 SVGAGI (reference sequence). The V end was cut by 4 bases, the J end by 2 bases, with 21 bases between. CDR3 size: 17 residues. CDR3 in DNA: TGTGCCAGCAGTTCCCAAACAGGGACCTCTCTTACCTACGAGCAGTACTTC. Amino acid sequence: CASSSQTGTSLTYEQYF.

As to this clonotype: Since a much larger clone is just one base distant, this may be a read error. No conserved phenylalanine or tryptophan is present at the end of the CDR3, so a read error is the likely explanation. The J gene is TRBJ1-6, the V gene TRBV7-9; D gene uncertain. Germline V gene sequence: CDR1 SEHNR, CDR2 FQNEAQ (reference sequence). Trimming removed 5 bases from V and 5 bases from J, with 10 bases in between. The CDR3 runs to 14 residues. The CDR3 sequence is CASSPVPDNSPLHL. The CDR3 DNA follows: TGTGCCAGCAGCCCGGTCCCCGATAATTCACCCCTCCACCTT.

This clonotype came up many times. This chain connects TRBV4-3 to TRBJ1-2, with TRBD1 matching 7 bases. Germline lookup yields CDR1 LGHNA and CDR2 YSLEER. This CDR3 has 17 amino acids. The V segment lost 6 bases and the J segment 6 bases; nucleotides outside the gene matches: 19. The CDR3, as DNA: TGCGCCAGCAGACCAGGAGGAGGAAGGTCAGGGGGAGATGGCTACACCTTC. It specifies CASRPGGGRSGGDGYTF.

The sample holds a few counts of this clonotype. A read error may produce the germline difference seen at one junction end. The chain recombines TRBV5-8 with TRBJ2-7; 10 bases map to TRBD1. The CDR3 contains 15 residues. Looked up from germline, CDR1 is SGHTS and CDR2 is YDEGEE. The CDR3 DNA sequence: TGCGCCAGCAGCTCCGCGTGGACAGGGGGTAATGAGCAGTACTTC. Translation: CASSSAWTGGNEQYF.

This clonotype was recorded only once. The chain couples TRBV14 to TRBJ2-1; perhaps TRBD1 as D (6 bases). The CDR3 totals 16 residues. V lost 6 bases and J lost 6, with 21 bases in between. The germline V gene has CDR1 SGHDN and CDR2 FVKESK. The CDR3 spells CASSYHLNFRGNEQFF. As DNA, the CDR3 is TGTGCCAGCAGTTACCACCTTAATTTCAGGGGCAATGAGCAGTTCTTC.